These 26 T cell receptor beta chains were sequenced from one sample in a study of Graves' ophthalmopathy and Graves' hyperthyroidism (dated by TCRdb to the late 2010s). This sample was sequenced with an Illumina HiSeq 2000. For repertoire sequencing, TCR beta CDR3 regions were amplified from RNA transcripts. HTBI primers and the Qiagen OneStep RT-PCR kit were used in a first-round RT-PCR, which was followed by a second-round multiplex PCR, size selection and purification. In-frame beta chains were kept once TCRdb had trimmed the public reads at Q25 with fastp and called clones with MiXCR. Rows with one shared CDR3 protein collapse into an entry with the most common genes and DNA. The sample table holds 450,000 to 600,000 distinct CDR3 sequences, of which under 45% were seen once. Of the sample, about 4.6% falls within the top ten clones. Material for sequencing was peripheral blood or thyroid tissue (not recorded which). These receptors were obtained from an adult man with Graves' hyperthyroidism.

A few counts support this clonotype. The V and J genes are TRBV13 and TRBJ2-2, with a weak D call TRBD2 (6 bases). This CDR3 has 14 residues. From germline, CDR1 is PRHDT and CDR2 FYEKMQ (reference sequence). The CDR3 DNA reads TGTGCAATGCGGCGTCCGGGGGTCACCGGGGAGCTGTTTTTT. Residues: CAMRRPGVTGELFF.

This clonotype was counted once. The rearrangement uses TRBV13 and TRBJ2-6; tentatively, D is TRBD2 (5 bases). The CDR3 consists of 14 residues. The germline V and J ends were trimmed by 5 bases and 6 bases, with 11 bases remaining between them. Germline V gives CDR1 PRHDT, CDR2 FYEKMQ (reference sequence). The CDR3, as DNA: TGTGCCAGCAGCACTAGGGATGAGGCCAACGTCCTGACTTTC. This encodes CASSTRDEANVLTF.

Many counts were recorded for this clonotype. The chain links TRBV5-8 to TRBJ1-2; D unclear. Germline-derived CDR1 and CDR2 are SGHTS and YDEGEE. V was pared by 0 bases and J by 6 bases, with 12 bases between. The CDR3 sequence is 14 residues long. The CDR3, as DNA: TGTGCCAGCAGCTTGGCCCCAGGCGACGATGGCTACACCTTC. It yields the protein CASSLAPGDDGYTF.

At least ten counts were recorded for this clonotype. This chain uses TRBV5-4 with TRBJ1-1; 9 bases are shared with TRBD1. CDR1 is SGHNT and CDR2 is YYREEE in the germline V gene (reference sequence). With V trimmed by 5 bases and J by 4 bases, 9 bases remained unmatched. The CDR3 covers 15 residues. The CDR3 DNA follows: TGTGCCAGCAGTTGGGCCACAGGGGGCACCACTGAAGCTTTCTTT. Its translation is CASSWATGGTTEAFF.

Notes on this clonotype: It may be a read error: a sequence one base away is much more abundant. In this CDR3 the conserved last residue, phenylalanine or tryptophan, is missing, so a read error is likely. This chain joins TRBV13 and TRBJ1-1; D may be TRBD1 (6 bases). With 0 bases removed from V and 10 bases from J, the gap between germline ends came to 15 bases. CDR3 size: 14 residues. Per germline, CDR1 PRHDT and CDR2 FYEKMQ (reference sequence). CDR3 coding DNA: TGTGCCAGCAGCTTAGGGGCAGGGGTCGGGGCAGCTTTCCTT. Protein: CASSLGAGVGAAFL.

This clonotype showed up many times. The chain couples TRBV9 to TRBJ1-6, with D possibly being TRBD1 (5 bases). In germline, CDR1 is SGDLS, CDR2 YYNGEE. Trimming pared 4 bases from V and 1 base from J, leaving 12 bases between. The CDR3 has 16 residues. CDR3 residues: CASSSSGGSYNSPLHF. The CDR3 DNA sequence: TGTGCCAGCAGCTCTAGTGGGGGATCCTATAATTCACCCCTCCACTTT.

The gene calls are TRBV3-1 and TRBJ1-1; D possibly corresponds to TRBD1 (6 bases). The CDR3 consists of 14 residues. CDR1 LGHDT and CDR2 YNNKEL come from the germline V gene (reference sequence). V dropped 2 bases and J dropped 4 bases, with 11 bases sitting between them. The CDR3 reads CASSQTLRGTEAFF. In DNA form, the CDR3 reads TGTGCCAGCAGCCAAACCCTCAGGGGCACTGAAGCTTTCTTT.

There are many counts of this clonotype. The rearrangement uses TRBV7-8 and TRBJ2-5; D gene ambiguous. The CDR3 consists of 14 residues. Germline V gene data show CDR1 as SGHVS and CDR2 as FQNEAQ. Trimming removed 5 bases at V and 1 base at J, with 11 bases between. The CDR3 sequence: CASSVNLLQETQYF. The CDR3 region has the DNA TGTGCCAGCAGCGTTAACTTGCTCCAAGAGACCCAGTACTTC. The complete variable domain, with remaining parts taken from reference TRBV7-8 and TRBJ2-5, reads GAGVSQSPRYKVAKRGQDVALRCDPISGHVSLFWYQQALGQGPEFLTYFQNEAQLDKSGLPSDRFFAERPEGSVSTLKIQRTQQEDSAVYLCASSVNLLQETQYFGPGTRLLVL.

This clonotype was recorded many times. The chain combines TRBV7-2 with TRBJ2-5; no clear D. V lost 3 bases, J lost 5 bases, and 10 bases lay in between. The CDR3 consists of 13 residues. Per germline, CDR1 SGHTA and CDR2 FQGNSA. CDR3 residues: CASSFSALETQYF. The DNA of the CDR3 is TGTGCCAGCAGCTTTTCCGCGCTGGAGACCCAGTACTTC.

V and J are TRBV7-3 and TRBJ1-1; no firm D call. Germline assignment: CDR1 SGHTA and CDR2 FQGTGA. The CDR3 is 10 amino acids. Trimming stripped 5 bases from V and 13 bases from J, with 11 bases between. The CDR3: CASSPSLGFF. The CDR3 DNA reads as TGTGCCAGCAGCCCCTCACTAGGTTTCTTT. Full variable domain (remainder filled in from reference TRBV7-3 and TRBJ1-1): GAGVSQTPSNKVTEKGKYVELRCDPISGHTALYWYRQSLGQGPEFLIYFQGTGAADDSGLPNDRFFAVRPEGSVSTLKIQRTERGDSAVYLCASSPSLGFFGQGTRLTVV.

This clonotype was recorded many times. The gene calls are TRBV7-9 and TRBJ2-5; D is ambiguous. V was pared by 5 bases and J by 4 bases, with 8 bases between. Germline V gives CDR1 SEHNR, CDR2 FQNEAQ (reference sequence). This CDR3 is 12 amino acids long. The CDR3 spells CASSRPGETQYF. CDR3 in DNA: TGTGCCAGCAGCCGACCGGGAGAGACCCAGTACTTC. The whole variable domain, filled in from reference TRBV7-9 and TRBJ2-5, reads DTGVSQNPRHKITKRGQNVTFRCDPISEHNRLYWYRQTLGQGPEFLTYFQNEAQLEKSRLLSDRFSAERPKGSFSTLEIQRTEQGDSAMYLCASSRPGETQYFGPGTRLLVL.

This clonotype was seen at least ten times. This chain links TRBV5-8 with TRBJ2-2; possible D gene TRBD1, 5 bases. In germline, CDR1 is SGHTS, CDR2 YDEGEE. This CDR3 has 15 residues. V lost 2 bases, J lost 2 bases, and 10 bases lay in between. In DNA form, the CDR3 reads TGTGCCAGCAGCTTAGGACACCTTAACACCGGGGAGCTGTTTTTT. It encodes CASSLGHLNTGELFF.

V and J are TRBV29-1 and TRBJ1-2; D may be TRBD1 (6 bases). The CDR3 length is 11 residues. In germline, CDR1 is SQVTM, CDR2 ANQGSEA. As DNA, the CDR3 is TGCAGTGGCCAGGGGCCCTATGGCTACACCTTC. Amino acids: CSGQGPYGYTF.

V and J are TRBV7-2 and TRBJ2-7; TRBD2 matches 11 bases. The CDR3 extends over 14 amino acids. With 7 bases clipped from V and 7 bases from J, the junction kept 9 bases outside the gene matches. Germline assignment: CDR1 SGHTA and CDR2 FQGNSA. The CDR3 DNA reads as TGTGCCAGCACCCTAGCGGGAGGACACAATGAGCAGTACTTC. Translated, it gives CASTLAGGHNEQYF.

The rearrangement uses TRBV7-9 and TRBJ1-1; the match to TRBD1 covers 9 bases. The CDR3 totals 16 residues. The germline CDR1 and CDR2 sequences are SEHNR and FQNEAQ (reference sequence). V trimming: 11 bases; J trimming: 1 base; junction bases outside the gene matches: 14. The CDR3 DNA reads TGTGCCGGTAGTAAGGGACCGGGACAGGGGAACACTGAAGCTTTCTTT. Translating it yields CAGSKGPGQGNTEAFF. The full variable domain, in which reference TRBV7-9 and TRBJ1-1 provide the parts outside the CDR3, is DTGVSQNPRHKITKRGQNVTFRCDPISEHNRLYWYRQTLGQGPEFLTYFQNEAQLEKSRLLSDRFSAERPKGSFSTLEIQRTEQGDSAMYLCAGSKGPGQGNTEAFFGQGTRLTVV.

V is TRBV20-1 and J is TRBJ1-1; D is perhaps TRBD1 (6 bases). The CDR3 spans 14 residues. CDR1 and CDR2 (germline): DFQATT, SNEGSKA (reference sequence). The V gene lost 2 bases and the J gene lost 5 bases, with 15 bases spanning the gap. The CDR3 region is CSARHPGRGTEAFF. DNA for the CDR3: TGCAGTGCTAGACACCCTGGCAGGGGTACTGAAGCTTTCTTT.

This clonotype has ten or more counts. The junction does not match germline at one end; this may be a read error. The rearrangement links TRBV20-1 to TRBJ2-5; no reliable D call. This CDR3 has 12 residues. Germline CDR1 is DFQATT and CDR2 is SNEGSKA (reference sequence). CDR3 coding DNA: TGTAGTGCTCCCCGGGCCCAAGAGACCCAGTACTTC. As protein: CSAPRAQETQYF.

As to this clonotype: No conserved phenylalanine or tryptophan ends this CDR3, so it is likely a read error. The CDR3: CASSLRETTGGAGELFS. DNA for the CDR3: TGTGCCAGCAGCCTCCGTGAGACTACAGGGGGGGCCGGGGAGCTGTTTTCT. The rearrangement links TRBV7-2 to TRBJ2-2; weak D call: TRBD1 (8 bases). The V end lost 5 bases, the J end lost 6 bases, and 22 bases lay between the germline ends. This CDR3 region has 17 residues. Germline V gives CDR1 SGHTA, CDR2 FQGNSA.

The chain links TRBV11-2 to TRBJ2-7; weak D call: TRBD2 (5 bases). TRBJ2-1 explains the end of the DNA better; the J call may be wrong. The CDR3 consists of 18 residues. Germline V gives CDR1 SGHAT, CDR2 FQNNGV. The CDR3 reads CASSLRGSVASSYNEQFF. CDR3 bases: TGTGCCAGCAGCTTACGGGGATCGGTGGCTAGCTCCTACAATGAGCAGTTCTTC.

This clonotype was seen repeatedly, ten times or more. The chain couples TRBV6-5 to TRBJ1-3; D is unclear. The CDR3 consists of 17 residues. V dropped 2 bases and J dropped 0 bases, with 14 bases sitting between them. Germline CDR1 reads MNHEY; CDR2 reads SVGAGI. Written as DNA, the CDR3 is TGTGCCAGCAGTTACGGCACTACCCTTAGCTCTGGAAACACCATATATTTT. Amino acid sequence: CASSYGTTLSSGNTIYF.

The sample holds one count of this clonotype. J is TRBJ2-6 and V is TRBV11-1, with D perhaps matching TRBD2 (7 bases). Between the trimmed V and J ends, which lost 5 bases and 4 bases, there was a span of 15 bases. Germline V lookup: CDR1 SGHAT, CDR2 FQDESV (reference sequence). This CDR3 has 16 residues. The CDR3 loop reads CASSRGRDTGANVLTF. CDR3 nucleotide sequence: TGTGCCAGCAGCAGGGGGAGGGACACCGGGGCCAACGTCCTGACTTTC.

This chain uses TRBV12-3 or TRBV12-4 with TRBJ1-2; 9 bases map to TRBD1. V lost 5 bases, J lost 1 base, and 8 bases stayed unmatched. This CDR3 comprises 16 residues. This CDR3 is CASSPPGQGLNYGYTF. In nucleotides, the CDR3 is TGTGCCAGCAGTCCCCCGGGACAGGGCCTTAACTATGGCTACACCTTC.

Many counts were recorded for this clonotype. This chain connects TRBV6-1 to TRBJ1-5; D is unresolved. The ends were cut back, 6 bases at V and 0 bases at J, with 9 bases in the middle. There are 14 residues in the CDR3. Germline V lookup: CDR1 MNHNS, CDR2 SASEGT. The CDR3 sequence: CASSADNSNQPQHF. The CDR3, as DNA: TGTGCCAGCAGCGCCGACAATAGCAATCAGCCCCAGCATTTT.

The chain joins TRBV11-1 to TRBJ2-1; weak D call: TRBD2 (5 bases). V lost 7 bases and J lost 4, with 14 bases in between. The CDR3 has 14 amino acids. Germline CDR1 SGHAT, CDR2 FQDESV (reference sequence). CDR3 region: CASNWGETYNEQFF. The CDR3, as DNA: TGTGCCAGCAATTGGGGAGAGACATACAATGAGCAGTTCTTC.

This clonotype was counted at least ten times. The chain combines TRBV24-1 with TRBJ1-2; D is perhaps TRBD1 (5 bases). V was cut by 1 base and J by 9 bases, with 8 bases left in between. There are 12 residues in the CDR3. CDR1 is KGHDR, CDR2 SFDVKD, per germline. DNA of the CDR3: TGTGCCACCAGTGATTTTCAGGGAAGCTACACCTTC. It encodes CATSDFQGSYTF.

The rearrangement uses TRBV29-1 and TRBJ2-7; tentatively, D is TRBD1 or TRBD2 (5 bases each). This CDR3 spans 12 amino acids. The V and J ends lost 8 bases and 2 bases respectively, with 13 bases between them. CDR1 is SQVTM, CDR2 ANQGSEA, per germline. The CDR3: CSSEGQAYEQYF. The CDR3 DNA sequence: TGCAGCAGTGAGGGGCAGGCCTACGAGCAGTACTTC.